Given below is one T cell receptor beta chain in context. What it binds is unknown. Germline CDR1 SGHRS, CDR2 YFSETQ. V lost 4 bases and J lost 5, with 15 bases in between. The CDR3 covers 14 residues. Profiling relied on immunoSEQ multiplex PCR, and the TCRdb table lists in-frame clones only, not all of them. The table shows roughly 120,000 clones, with about 90% occurring only once. Pooled samples include second doses given at about 4 or 12 weeks. This specimen belongs to a study of T cell responses to AZD1222 COVID-19 vaccine. Study results and limitations: In all cases, repertoires were sampled only after the peak T cell response. Females made up more of the donors, who were largely white British, and clonal diversity may have come out too low.

Source: peripheral blood, taken 28 days after the second AZD1222 dose. The chain has TRBV5-1 and TRBJ1-2, with D perhaps matching TRBD1 (6 bases). The sequence was obtained from an adult who received the AZD1222 COVID-19 vaccine. Here the CDR3 DNA reads TGCGCCAGCAGCAAGGGGGGGTCCGAATATGGCTACACCTTC. Its translation is CASSKGGSEYGYTF.